This T cell receptor (beta chain) was recorded in a study of cytomegalovirus exposure and HLA in healthy donors. The germline gives CDR1 SGHAT, CDR2 FQNNGV. The CDR3 sequence is 18 residues long. V gave up 2 bases and J gave up 2 bases, with 22 bases separating them. PCR used 60 Vbeta primers and 13 Jbeta primers. The repertoire was sequenced with immunoSEQ multiplex PCR; TCRdb's copy has only in-frame clones and lacks some. The sample contains approximately 170,000 clones, approximately 81% of which appear only once. The chain carries TRBV11-2 and TRBJ2-7, with a tentative D call TRBD1 (5 bases). The sequence came from a male donor in good health and CMV-seronegative. The sample taken for sequencing was PBMCs. The CDR3 loop is CASSLRSLSVREPYEQYF. The CDR3, as DNA: TGTGCCAGCAGCTTAAGATCATTATCGGTCAGGGAACCCTACGAGCAGTACTTC. Full variable domain (remainder filled in from reference TRBV11-2 and TRBJ2-7): EAGVAQSPRYKIIEKRQSVAFWCNPISGHATLYWYQQILGQGPKLLIQFQNNGVVDDSQLPKDRFSAERLKGVDSTLKIQPAKLEDSAVYLCASSLRSLSVREPYEQYFGPGTRLTVT.